This passage covers 24 T cell receptor beta chains from one sample sequenced in a study of graft-versus-host responses after intestinal transplantation. These receptors lack a known antigen. The method was immunoSEQ multiplex PCR; TCRdb's version includes in-frame clones alone and lacks a portion of them. Among more than 65,000 clones, roughly nine tenths were seen once, and the ten largest hold under 0.4%. The material was unstimulated CD4+ T cells sorted from spleen or lymph node cells, obtained before intestinal transplant. The receptors come from a human donor who received an intestinal transplant.

The V gene is TRBV6-4, the J gene TRBJ2-5; 7 bases line up with TRBD1. CDR1 and CDR2 (germline): MRHNA, SNTAGT. V was pared by 4 bases and J by 2 bases, with 10 bases of the junction left unmatched. CDR3 length: 16 amino acids. CDR3 DNA: TGTGCCAGCAGTGGCAGCGACAGGGCCTGGCAAGAGACCCAGTACTTC. Its protein product is CASSGSDRAWQETQYF.

This rearrangement joins TRBV7-9 to TRBJ2-6; TRBD1 matches at 7 bases. The CDR3 consists of 15 residues. Trimming removed 6 bases from V and 2 bases from J; junction bases left unmatched: 4. In germline, CDR1 is SEHNR, CDR2 FQNEAQ (reference sequence). The CDR3 region is CASSFRGPGANVLTF. The DNA of the CDR3 is TGTGCCAGCAGTTTTAGGGGGCCTGGGGCCAACGTCCTGACTTTC.

The table lists this clone with a few counts. V usage is TRBV18 and J usage is TRBJ1-4; tentative D call: TRBD1 (5 bases). The germline CDR1 and CDR2 sequences are KGHSH and LQKENI. The CDR3 covers 18 residues. V lost 6 bases, J lost 2 bases, and 22 bases lay in between. CDR3 region: CASSPRAQGGTTNEKLFF. The CDR3, as DNA: TGTGCCAGCTCCCCTCGTGCCCAGGGAGGAACGACTAATGAAAAACTGTTTTTT.

The CDR3 coding sequence is TGTGCCAGCGCCGGGACAGCTGTCACCGGGGAGCTGTTTTTT. This translates into CASAGTAVTGELFF. The chain couples TRBV2 to TRBJ2-2; 7 positions agree with TRBD1. The CDR3 has 14 amino acids. Germline V lookup: CDR1 SNHLY, CDR2 FYNNEI. V lost 8 bases, J lost 4 bases, and 7 bases stayed unmatched.

The chain carries TRBV6-1 and TRBJ1-1; 8 bases are a match to TRBD1. Germline CDR1 is MNHNS and CDR2 is SASEGT. CDR3 size: 14 residues. V shed 6 bases, J shed 1 base, and the junction held 4 bases outside the gene matches. The CDR3 bases are TGTGCCAGCAGGAGACAGGGGTCGAACACTGAAGCTTTCTTT. This translates into CASRRQGSNTEAFF.

The gene calls are TRBV5-4 and TRBJ2-1; D may be TRBD2 (6 bases). Per the germline V gene, CDR1 is SGHNT and CDR2 is YYREEE (reference sequence). Trimming pared 0 bases from V and 3 bases from J, leaving 10 bases between. There are 15 residues in the CDR3. The DNA for the CDR3 is TGTGCCAGCAGCTTGGGTCAGGGAGGCTACAATGAGCAGTTCTTC. Its protein product is CASSLGQGGYNEQFF.

The CDR3 here is CAISGDRFNGYTF. For the CDR3, the DNA is TGTGCCATCAGTGGAGACAGGTTTAATGGCTACACCTTC. This rearrangement joins TRBV10-3 to TRBJ1-2, with a tentative D call TRBD1 (6 bases). CDR3 length: 13 residues. With 4 bases removed from V and 6 bases from J, the gap between germline ends came to 12 bases. Germline V gene data show CDR1 as ENHRY and CDR2 as SYGVKD.

The CDR3 sequence: CASSKGQGPNTEAFF. CDR3 bases: TGTGCCAGCTCGAAAGGACAGGGACCGAACACTGAAGCTTTCTTT. The chain employs TRBV18 and TRBJ1-1, with TRBD1 identical over 8 bases. The CDR3 totals 15 residues. Germline V gene data show CDR1 as KGHSH and CDR2 as LQKENI. Trimming took 6 bases from V and 1 from J; bases not matched to a gene: 7.

The V and J genes are TRBV4-1 and TRBJ2-3; D remains unclear. The ends were cut back, 4 bases at V and 1 base at J, with 9 bases in the middle. Germline loops: CDR1 MGHRA, CDR2 YSYEKL. The CDR3 is 14 amino acids. The chain's CDR3 is CASSLDRGTDTQYF. The CDR3 region has the DNA TGCGCCAGCAGCCTTGATCGGGGCACAGATACGCAGTATTTT.

J is TRBJ1-4 and V is TRBV5-1; possibly TRBD1 for D (5 bases). The CDR3 is 14 residues long. The V and J ends lost 0 bases and 10 bases respectively, with 13 bases between them. From germline, CDR1 is SGHRS and CDR2 YFSETQ. For the CDR3, the DNA is TGCGCCAGCAGCTTGGTCGGCAGGGATGGAAAACTGTTTTTT. This gives the protein CASSLVGRDGKLFF.

The J gene is TRBJ1-5, the V gene TRBV7-8; the match to TRBD1 covers 8 bases. V lost 7 bases to trimming and J lost 0 bases; unmatched junction nucleotides: 2. There are 14 residues in the CDR3. Germline loops: CDR1 SGHVS, CDR2 FQNEAQ. CDR3 region: CASTDRGSNQPQHF. As DNA, the CDR3 is TGTGCCAGCACCGACAGGGGTAGCAATCAGCCCCAGCATTTT.

The V call is TRBV19, the J call TRBJ2-6, with a tentative D call TRBD1 (5 bases). Germline loops: CDR1 LNHDA, CDR2 SQIVND (reference sequence). V lost 5 bases and J 1 base, leaving 12 bases between the germline ends. The CDR3 is 16 residues long. The CDR3 reads CASSLGQGSGANVLTF. The CDR3 coding sequence is TGTGCCAGTAGTCTGGGGCAGGGTTCTGGGGCCAACGTCCTGACTTTC. The full variable domain, its missing parts supplied by reference TRBV19 and TRBJ2-6, is DGGITQSPKYLFRKEGQNVTLSCEQNLNHDAMYWYRQDPGQGLRLIYYSQIVNDFQKGDIAEGYSVSREKKESFPLTVTSAQKNPTAFYLCASSLGQGSGANVLTFGAGSRLTVL.

J is TRBJ2-7 and V is TRBV28, with TRBD1 as a possible D gene (6 bases). Germline CDR1 MDHEN, CDR2 SYDVKM. The CDR3 is 15 residues long. V shed 5 bases and J shed 2 bases, with 16 bases lying between them. The CDR3 DNA reads TGTGCCAGCAGTATACCAACAGGGCTCACCTACGAGCAGTACTTC. Translation gives CASSIPTGLTYEQYF.

The chain carries TRBV5-1 and TRBJ2-7; D is possibly TRBD1 (6 bases). The germline CDR1 and CDR2 sequences are SGHRS and YFSETQ. V shed 0 bases and J shed 2 bases, with 9 bases lying between them. There are 14 residues in the CDR3. This CDR3 reads CASSLVTGPYEQYF. In DNA, the CDR3 is TGCGCCAGCAGCTTGGTAACAGGGCCCTACGAGCAGTACTTC.

This clone was recorded once. This sequence joins TRBV19 and TRBJ2-3; D may be TRBD2 (6 bases). Germline V lookup: CDR1 LNHDA, CDR2 SQIVND (reference sequence). Trimming stripped 3 bases from V and 0 bases from J, with 10 bases between. The CDR3 sequence is 15 residues long. The CDR3 DNA is TGTGCCAGTAGTATTTCGGGGAGGAGCACAGATACGCAGTATTTT. It yields the protein CASSISGRSTDTQYF.

This chain links TRBV18 with TRBJ2-5, with TRBD1 matching over 9 bases. The trim removed 0 bases at V and 5 bases at J, leaving 1 base unmatched. Germline V gene data show CDR1 as KGHSH and CDR2 as LQKENI. The CDR3 spans 14 residues. The CDR3 region has the DNA TGTGCCAGCTCACCACCCGGACAGGGGGAGACCCAGTACTTC. It translates to CASSPPGQGETQYF.

This clone was detected a few times. The rearrangement links TRBV19 to TRBJ1-2; no firm D call. Trimming removed 1 base at V and 2 bases at J, with 8 bases between. The CDR3 runs 14 residues. Germline CDR1 and CDR2: LNHDA and SQIVND (reference sequence). CDR3 protein: CASSIAQKNYGYTF. CDR3 nucleotide sequence: TGTGCCAGTAGTATAGCACAGAAAAACTATGGCTACACCTTC.

The chain joins TRBV2 to TRBJ2-7, with TRBD1 matching 8 bases. Germline lookup yields CDR1 SNHLY and CDR2 FYNNEI. V was pared by 1 base and J by 2 bases, with 4 bases of the junction left unmatched. The CDR3 covers 15 residues. The CDR3 coding sequence is TGTGCCAGCAGTGAAGACCGGACAGGGCCCTACGAGCAGTACTTC. Protein product: CASSEDRTGPYEQYF.

V usage is TRBV4-1 and J usage is TRBJ1-2; perhaps TRBD1 as D (5 bases). Germline V gene sequence: CDR1 MGHRA, CDR2 YSYEKL. V was shortened by 4 bases and J by 0 bases, with 12 bases between the two germline ends. The CDR3 sequence is 15 residues long. The CDR3 protein is CASSRRQTANYGYTF. In DNA, the CDR3 is TGCGCCAGCAGCCGTCGACAGACAGCTAACTATGGCTACACCTTC.

The rearrangement links TRBV29-1 to TRBJ1-6; 9 bases line up with TRBD1. CDR3 length equals 14 residues. The V segment lost 4 bases and the J segment 7 bases; nucleotides outside the gene matches: 5. CDR1 SQVTM and CDR2 ANQGSEA come from the germline V gene. This CDR3 is CSVGDGTGNSPLHF. In DNA, the CDR3 is TGCAGCGTTGGAGACGGGACAGGGAATTCACCCCTCCACTTT.

The chain couples TRBV19 to TRBJ2-3; 9 nucleotides align to TRBD2. The J segment lost 6 bases and the V segment lost 9 bases, leaving 10 bases of the junction unmatched. Germline V lookup: CDR1 LNHDA, CDR2 SQIVND (reference sequence). The CDR3 runs to 14 residues. The CDR3 loop reads CASTNSGRRDTQYF. The CDR3 bases are TGTGCCAGCACGAATAGCGGGAGACGCGATACGCAGTATTTT.

The chain recombines TRBV27 with TRBJ1-5; D remains ambiguous. The CDR3 totals 13 residues. Trimming shortened V by 4 bases and J by 1 base, and 5 bases separated the two germline ends. Germline V lookup: CDR1 MNHEY, CDR2 SMNVEV (reference sequence). CDR3 DNA: TGTGCCAGCAGTTCCGGGAGCAATCAGCCCCAGCATTTT. It yields the protein CASSSGSNQPQHF.

The chain has TRBV6-5 and TRBJ2-5; 8 nucleotides line up with TRBD1. Near its end, the DNA agrees better with TRBJ2-7, so the J call may be wrong. From germline, CDR1 is MNHEY and CDR2 SVGAGI. The CDR3 loop spans 16 amino acids. The CDR3 nucleotides are TGTGCCAGCAGTTACACCGGACAGGGCCTTGCCTACGAGCAGTACTTC. Protein product: CASSYTGQGLAYEQYF.

The chain couples TRBV25-1 to TRBJ2-7; no definite D call. CDR3 size: 11 residues. Trimming cost V 4 bases and J 3 bases, with 4 bases left between them. The germline V gene encodes CDR1 MGHDK and CDR2 SYGVNS. This chain's CDR3 is CASSGGYEQYF. The DNA for the CDR3 is TGTGCCAGCAGTGGAGGCTACGAGCAGTACTTC.